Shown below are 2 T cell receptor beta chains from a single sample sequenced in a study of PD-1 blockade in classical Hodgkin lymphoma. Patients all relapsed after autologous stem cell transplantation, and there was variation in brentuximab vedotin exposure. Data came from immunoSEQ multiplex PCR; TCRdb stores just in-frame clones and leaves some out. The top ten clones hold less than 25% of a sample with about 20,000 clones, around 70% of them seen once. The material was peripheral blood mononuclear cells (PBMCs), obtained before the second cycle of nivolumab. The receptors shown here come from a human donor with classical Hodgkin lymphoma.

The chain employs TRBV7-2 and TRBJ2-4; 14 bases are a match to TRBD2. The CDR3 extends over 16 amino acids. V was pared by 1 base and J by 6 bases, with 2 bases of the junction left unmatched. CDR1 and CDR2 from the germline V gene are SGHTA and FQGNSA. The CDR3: CASSLGGLAGGNIQYF. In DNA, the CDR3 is TGTGCCAGCAGCTTAGGAGGACTAGCGGGGGGAAACATTCAGTACTTC. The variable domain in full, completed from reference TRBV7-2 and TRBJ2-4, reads GAGVSQSPSNKVTEKGKDVELRCDPISGHTALYWYRQSLGQGLEFLIYFQGNSAPDKSGLPSDRFSAERTGGSVSTLTIQRTQQEDSAVYLCASSLGGLAGGNIQYFGAGTRLSVL.

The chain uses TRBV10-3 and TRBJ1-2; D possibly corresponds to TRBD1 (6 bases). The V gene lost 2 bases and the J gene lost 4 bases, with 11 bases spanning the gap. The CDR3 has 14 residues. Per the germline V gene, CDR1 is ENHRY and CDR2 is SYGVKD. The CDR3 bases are TGTGCCATCAGTGAGGAGCCGGACAGCTATGGCTACACCTTC. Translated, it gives CAISEEPDSYGYTF.